The TCR beta chain described here comes from a study of monozygotic twins with inflammatory bowel disease. TCRdb re-called the 5' RACE reads, yielding one record per CDR3 amino acid sequence without DNA. This repertoire includes approximately 400,000 distinct CDR3 sequences. About this clonotype itself: The antigen is unknown.

Study outcomes and limitations: IBD patients displayed reduced TCRbeta diversity (inverse Simpson) when set against healthy co-twins. It was not supported that a single strong signal or clonotype was associated with IBD.

Sequencing input: blood. The clonotype was recovered from a human donor with ulcerative colitis or Crohn's disease, or a healthy co-twin of an affected twin (not recorded which).

The CDR3 protein is CASLPRTSVYNEQFF. The gene calls are TRBV10-2 and TRBJ2-1; TCRdb's D call, TRBD2, is unchecked because there is no DNA. CDR1 and CDR2 (germline): WSHSY, SAAADI. The CDR3 totals 15 residues.